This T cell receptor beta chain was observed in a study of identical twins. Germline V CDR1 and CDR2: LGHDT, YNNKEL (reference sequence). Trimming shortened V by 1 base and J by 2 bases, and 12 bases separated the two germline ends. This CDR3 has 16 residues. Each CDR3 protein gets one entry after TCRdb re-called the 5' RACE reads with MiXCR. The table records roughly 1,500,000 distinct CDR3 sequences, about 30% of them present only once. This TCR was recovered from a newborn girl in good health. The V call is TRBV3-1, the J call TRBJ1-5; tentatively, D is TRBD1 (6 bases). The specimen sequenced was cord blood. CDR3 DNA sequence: TGTGCCAGCAGCCAAGGAGCAGGGGCAGGCAATCAGCCCCAGCATTTT. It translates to CASSQGAGAGNQPQHF.